Presented here are 9 T cell receptor beta chains from one specimen sequenced in a study of CD8+CD57+ T cells in acquired aplastic anemia. Selection for sequencing was limited to patients who had shown CD8+CD57+ cell expansion by flow cytometry. The TCR beta profiling, which covered VDJ combination and CDR3 sequence, was carried out using genomic DNA as the template. MiXCR was run by TCRdb on the reads, yielding one entry per CDR3 protein. The data show approximately 190,000 distinct CDR3 sequences, around 47% seen once. The sample was sorted CD4+, CD8+, or CD8+CD57+ T cells (not recorded which) from PBMCs. The receptors derive from a human donor with aplastic anemia.

This clonotype has ten or more counts. The rearrangement uses TRBV5-4 and TRBJ1-2, with D hard to call. This CDR3 has 12 amino acids. V lost 9 bases to trimming and J lost 2 bases, with 11 bases between them. The V gene's germline CDR1 is SGHNT and CDR2 YYREEE (reference sequence). This CDR3 reads CATAQENYGYTF. The CDR3 bases are TGTGCCACCGCACAAGAAAACTATGGCTACACCTTC.

J is TRBJ1-5 and V is TRBV20-1; possibly TRBD1 for D (6 bases). This CDR3 spans 14 amino acids. Deletions cut 3 bases from V and 0 bases from J, with 9 bases between. Germline loops: CDR1 DFQATT, CDR2 SNEGSKA (reference sequence). CDR3 protein: CSASAGDSNQPQHF. DNA for the CDR3: TGCAGTGCTAGCGCAGGGGATAGCAATCAGCCCCAGCATTTT.

This rearrangement joins TRBV6-1 to TRBJ1-2; TRBD1 might be the D (5 bases). Per the germline V gene, CDR1 is MNHNS and CDR2 is SASEGT. Trimming pared 10 bases from V and 2 bases from J, leaving 17 bases between. This CDR3 has 14 residues. CDR3 sequence (DNA): TGTGCCACTACGCGCGGGCAGGGAAACTATGGCTACACCTTC. Translation: CATTRGQGNYGYTF.

This rearrangement joins TRBV29-1 to TRBJ1-1; TRBD1 aligns across 7 bases. Unmatched junction bases numbered 11, after V lost 7 bases and J lost 0 bases. In germline, CDR1 is SQVTM, CDR2 ANQGSEA. The CDR3 covers 15 residues. CDR3 in amino acids: CSASRQGLMNTEAFF. In DNA form, the CDR3 reads TGCAGCGCCAGCCGACAGGGACTAATGAACACTGAAGCTTTCTTT.

This chain uses TRBV7-2 with TRBJ1-1, with a tentative D call TRBD1 (5 bases). CDR3 length equals 15 residues. CDR1 SGHTA and CDR2 FQGNSA come from the germline V gene. Trimming left V 6 bases short and J 0 bases short, with 14 bases between. The CDR3 nucleotides read TGTGCCAGCAGGGAGACAGCTACTCTGAACACTGAAGCTTTCTTT. Translating gives CASRETATLNTEAFF.

The V call is TRBV19, the J call TRBJ2-3, with D perhaps matching TRBD2 (5 bases). The V end lost 5 bases, the J end lost 4 bases, and 10 bases lay between the germline ends. CDR3 length: 13 residues. Germline CDR1 reads LNHDA; CDR2 reads SQIVND (reference sequence). The CDR3 DNA sequence: TGTGCCAGTAGTCCCGGGCGGGCAGATACGCAGTATTTT. This encodes CASSPGRADTQYF.

The chain employs TRBV7-8 and TRBJ1-5; TRBD1 is a possible D gene (5 bases). In germline, CDR1 is SGHVS, CDR2 FQNEAQ. The V gene lost 5 bases and the J gene lost 1 base, with 12 bases spanning the gap. CDR3 length: 15 amino acids. CDR3 residues: CASSQTGESNQPQHF. In DNA form, the CDR3 reads TGTGCCAGCAGCCAAACAGGAGAGAGCAATCAGCCCCAGCATTTT.

The chain has TRBV12-3 or TRBV12-4 and TRBJ1-5; 10 bases line up with TRBD1. Trimming removed 6 bases from V and 15 bases from J; junction bases left unmatched: 8. This CDR3 region has 12 residues. The CDR3 loop is CASSPHDRGLHF. The DNA for the CDR3 is TGTGCCAGCAGCCCCCACGACAGGGGGCTGCATTTT.

A few counts support this clonotype. The CDR3 is CASSQESGGGETQYF. In DNA form, the CDR3 reads TGTGCCAGCAGCCAAGAATCGGGGGGTGGGGAGACCCAGTACTTC. This chain uses TRBV4-2 with TRBJ2-5; 7 bases line up with TRBD2. The CDR3 covers 15 residues. The germline V gene encodes CDR1 LGHNA and CDR2 YNFKEQ. V gave up 0 bases and J gave up 5 bases; unmatched junction bases: 6.